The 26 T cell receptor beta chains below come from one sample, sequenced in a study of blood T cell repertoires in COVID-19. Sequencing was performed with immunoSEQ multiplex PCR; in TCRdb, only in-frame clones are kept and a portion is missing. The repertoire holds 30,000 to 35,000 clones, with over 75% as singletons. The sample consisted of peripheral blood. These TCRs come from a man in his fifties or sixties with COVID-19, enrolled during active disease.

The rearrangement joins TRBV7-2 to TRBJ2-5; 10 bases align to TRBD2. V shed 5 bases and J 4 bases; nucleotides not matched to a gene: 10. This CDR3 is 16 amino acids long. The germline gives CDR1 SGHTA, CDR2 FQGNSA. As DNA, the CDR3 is TGTGCCAGCAGCCGTCTAGCGGGAGAGGGCAGAGAGACCCAGTACTTC. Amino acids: CASSRLAGEGRETQYF.

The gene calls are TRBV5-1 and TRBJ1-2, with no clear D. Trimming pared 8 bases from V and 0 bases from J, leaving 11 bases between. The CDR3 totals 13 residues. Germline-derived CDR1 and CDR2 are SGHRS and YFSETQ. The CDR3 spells CASREGTNYGYTF. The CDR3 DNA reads TGCGCCAGTCGTGAGGGAACTAACTATGGCTACACCTTC.

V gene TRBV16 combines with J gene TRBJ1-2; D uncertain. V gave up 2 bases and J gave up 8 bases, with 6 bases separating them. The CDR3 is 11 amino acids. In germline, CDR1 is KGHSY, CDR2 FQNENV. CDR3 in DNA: TGTGCCAGCAGCCAAAATCGGGGCTACACCTTC. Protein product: CASSQNRGYTF.

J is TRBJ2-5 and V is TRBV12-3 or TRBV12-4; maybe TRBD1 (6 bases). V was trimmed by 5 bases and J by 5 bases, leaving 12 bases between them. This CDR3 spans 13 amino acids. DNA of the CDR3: TGTGCCAGCAGTAATATCAGGGGCGAGACCCAGTACTTC. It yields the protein CASSNIRGETQYF.

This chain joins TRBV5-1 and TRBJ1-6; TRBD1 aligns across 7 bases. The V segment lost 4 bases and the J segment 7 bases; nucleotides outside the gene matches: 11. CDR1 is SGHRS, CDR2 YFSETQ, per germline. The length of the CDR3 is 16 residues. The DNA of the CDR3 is TGCGCCAGCAGCGACCAATGGGACAGTCCAAATTCACCCCTCCACTTT. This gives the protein CASSDQWDSPNSPLHF.

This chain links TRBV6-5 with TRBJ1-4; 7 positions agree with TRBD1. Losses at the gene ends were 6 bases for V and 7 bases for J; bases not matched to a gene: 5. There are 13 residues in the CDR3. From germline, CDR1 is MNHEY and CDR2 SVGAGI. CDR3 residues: CASSDREGEKLFF. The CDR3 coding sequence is TGTGCCAGCAGCGACAGGGAAGGTGAAAAACTGTTTTTT.

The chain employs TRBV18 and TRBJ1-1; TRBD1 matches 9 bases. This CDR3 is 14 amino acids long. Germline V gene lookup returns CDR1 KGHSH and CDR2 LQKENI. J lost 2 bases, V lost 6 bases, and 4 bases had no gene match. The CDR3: CASSRTGVNTEAFF. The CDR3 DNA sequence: TGTGCCAGCTCCCGGACAGGGGTAAACACTGAAGCTTTCTTT.

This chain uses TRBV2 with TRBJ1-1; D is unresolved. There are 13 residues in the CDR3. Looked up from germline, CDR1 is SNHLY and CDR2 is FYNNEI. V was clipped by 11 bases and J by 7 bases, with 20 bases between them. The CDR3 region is CASKERYFGEAFF. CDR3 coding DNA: TGTGCCTCAAAGGAGAGGTATTTTGGTGAAGCTTTCTTT.

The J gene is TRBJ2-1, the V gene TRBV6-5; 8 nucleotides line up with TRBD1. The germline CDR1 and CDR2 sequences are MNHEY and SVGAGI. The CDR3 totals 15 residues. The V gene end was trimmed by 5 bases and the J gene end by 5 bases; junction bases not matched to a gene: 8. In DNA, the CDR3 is TGTGCCAGCAGTCCCCGACAGGGGACCAACAATGAGCAGTTCTTC. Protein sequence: CASSPRQGTNNEQFF.

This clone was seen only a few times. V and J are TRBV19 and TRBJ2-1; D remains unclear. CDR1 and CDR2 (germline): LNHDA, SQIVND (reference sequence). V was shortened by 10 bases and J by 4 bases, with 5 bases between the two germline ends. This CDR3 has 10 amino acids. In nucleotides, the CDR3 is TGTGCCACCCAGTACAATGAGCAGTTCTTC. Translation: CATQYNEQFF.

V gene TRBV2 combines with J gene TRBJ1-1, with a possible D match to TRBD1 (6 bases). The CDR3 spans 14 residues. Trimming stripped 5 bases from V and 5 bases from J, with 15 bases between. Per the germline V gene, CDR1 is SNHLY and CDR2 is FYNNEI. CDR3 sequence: CASSPGGGGTEAFF. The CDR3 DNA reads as TGTGCCAGCAGTCCCGGAGGGGGGGGGACTGAAGCTTTCTTT. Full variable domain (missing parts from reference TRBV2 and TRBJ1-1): EPEVTQTPSHQVTQMGQEVILRCVPISNHLYFYWYRQILGQKVEFLVSFYNNEISEKSEIFDDQFSVERPDGSNFTLKIRSTKLEDSAMYFCASSPGGGGTEAFFGQGTRLTVV.

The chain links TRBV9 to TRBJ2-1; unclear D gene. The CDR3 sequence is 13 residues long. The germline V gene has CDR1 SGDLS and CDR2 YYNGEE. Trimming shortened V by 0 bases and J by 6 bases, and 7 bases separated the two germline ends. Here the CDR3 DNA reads TGTGCCAGCAGCGTAGCTTCGGGCAATGAGCAGTTCTTC. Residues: CASSVASGNEQFF.

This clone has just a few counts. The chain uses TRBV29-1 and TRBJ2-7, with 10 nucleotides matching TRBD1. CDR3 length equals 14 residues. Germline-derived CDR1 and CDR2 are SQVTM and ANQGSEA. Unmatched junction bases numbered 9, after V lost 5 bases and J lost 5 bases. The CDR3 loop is CSVSPGTGADEQYF. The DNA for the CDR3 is TGCAGCGTTAGCCCCGGGACAGGGGCAGACGAGCAGTACTTC.

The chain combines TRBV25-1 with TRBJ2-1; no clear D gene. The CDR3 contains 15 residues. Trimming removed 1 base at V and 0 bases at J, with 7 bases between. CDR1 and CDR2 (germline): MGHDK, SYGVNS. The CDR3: CASSESWSSYNEQFF. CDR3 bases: TGTGCCAGCAGTGAATCATGGAGCTCCTACAATGAGCAGTTCTTC.

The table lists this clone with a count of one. CDR3 bases: TGTGCCTGGAGGGGGGCAGGGCTTCGGGGCTACACCTTC. The encoded protein is CAWRGAGLRGYTF. The chain is built from TRBV30 and TRBJ1-2; possible D gene TRBD1, 6 bases. The CDR3 consists of 13 residues. Trimming cost V 3 bases and J 8 bases, with 16 bases left between them. Germline lookup yields CDR1 GTSNPN and CDR2 SVGIG (reference sequence).

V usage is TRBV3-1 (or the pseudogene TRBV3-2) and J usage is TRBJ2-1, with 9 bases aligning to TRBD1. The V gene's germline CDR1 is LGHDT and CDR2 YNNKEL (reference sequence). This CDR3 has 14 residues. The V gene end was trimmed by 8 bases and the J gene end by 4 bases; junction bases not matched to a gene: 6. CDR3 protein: CASSPGQGYNEQFF. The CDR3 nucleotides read TGTGCCAGCTCACCGGGACAGGGTTACAATGAGCAGTTCTTC.

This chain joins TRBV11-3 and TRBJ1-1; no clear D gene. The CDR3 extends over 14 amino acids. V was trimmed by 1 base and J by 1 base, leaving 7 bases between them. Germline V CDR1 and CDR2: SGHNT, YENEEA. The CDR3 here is CASSLGAGNTEAFF. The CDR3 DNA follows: TGTGCCAGCAGCTTAGGGGCAGGGAACACTGAAGCTTTCTTT.

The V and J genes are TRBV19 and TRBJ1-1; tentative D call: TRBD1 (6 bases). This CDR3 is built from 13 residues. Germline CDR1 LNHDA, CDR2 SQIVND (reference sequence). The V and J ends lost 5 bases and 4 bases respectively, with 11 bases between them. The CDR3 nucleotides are TGTGCCAGTAGTTACAGGGCTAGCACTGAAGCTTTCTTT. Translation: CASSYRASTEAFF.

For the CDR3, the DNA is TGTGCCAGCAGCGGAAGGACAGGGGGTGGGGATGAGCAGTTCTTC. Its translation is CASSGRTGGGDEQFF. The genes are TRBV5-4 and TRBJ2-1; 10 bases align to TRBD1. Germline V gene lookup returns CDR1 SGHNT and CDR2 YYREEE (reference sequence). The CDR3 runs to 15 residues. The V and J ends lost 4 bases and 8 bases, in that order; junction bases with no gene match: 9.

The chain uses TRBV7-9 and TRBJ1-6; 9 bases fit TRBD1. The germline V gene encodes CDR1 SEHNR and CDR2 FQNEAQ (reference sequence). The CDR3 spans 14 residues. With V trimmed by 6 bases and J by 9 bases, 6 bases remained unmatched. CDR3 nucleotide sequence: TGTGCCAGCAGTCGGGGACAGGGTTTTTCACCCCTCCACTTT. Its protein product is CASSRGQGFSPLHF. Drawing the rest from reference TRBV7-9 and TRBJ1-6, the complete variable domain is DTGVSQNPRHKITKRGQNVTFRCDPISEHNRLYWYRQTLGQGPEFLTYFQNEAQLEKSRLLSDRFSAERPKGSFSTLEIQRTEQGDSAMYLCASSRGQGFSPLHFGNGTRLTVT.

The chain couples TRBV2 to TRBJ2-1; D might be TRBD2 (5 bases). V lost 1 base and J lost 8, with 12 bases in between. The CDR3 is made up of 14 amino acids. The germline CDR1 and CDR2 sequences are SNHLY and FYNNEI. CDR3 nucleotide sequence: TGTGCCAGCAGTGAAGTTGCCCTGCGGGATGAGCAGTTCTTC. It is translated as CASSEVALRDEQFF.

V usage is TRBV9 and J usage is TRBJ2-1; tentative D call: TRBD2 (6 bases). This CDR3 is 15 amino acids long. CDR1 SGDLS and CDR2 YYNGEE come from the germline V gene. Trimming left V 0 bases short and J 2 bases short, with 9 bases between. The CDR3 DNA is TGTGCCAGCAGCGTAGGGGCGGGACCCTACAATGAGCAGTTCTTC. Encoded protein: CASSVGAGPYNEQFF.

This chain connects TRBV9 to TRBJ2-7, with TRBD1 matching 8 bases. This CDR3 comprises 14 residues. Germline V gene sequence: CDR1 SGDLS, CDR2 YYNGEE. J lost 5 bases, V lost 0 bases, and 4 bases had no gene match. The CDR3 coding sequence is TGTGCCAGCAGCGTAGCTGGCAGGGGGCACGAGCAGTACTTC. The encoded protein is CASSVAGRGHEQYF.

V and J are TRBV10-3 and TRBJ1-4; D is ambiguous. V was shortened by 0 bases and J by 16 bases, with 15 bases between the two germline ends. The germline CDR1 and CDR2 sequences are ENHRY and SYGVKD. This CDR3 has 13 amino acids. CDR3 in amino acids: CAISESGNFPAFF. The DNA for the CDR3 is TGTGCCATCAGTGAGTCTGGTAACTTTCCCGCGTTTTTT.

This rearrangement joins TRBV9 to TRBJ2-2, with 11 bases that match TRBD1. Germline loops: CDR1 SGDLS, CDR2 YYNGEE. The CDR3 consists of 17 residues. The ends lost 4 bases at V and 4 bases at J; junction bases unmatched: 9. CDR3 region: CASSLSTGTGGTGELFF. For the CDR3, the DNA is TGTGCCAGCAGCCTATCAACCGGGACAGGGGGCACCGGGGAGCTGTTTTTT.

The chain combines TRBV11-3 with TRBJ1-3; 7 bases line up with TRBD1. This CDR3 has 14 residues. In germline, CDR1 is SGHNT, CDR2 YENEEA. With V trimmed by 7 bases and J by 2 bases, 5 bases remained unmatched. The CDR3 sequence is CASNQGEAGNTIYF. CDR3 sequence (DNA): TGTGCCAGCAATCAGGGGGAAGCTGGAAACACCATATATTTT.